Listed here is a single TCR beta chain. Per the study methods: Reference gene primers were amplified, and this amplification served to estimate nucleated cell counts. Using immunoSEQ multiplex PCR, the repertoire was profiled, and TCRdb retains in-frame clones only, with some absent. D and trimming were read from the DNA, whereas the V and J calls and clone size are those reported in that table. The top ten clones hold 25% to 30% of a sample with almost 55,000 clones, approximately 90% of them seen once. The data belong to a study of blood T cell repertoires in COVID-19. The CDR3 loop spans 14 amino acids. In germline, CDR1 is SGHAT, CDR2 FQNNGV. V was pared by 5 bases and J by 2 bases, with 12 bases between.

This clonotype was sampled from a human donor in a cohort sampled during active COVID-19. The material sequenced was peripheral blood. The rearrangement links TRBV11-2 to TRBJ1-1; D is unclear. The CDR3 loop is CASSLRSPNTEAFF. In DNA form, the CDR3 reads TGTGCCAGCAGCCTCCGAAGCCCTAACACTGAAGCTTTCTTT.